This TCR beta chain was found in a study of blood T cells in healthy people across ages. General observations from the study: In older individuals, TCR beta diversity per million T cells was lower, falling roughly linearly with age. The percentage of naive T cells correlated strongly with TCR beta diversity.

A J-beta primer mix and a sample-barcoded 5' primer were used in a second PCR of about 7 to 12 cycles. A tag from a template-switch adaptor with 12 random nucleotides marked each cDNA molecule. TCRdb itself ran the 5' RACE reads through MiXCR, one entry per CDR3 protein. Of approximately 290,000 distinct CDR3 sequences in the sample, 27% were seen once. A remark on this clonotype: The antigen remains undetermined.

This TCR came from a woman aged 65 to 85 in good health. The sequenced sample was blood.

CDR3 loop: CSARGLTRELFF. CDR3 nucleotides: TGCAGTGCTAGAGGGTTAACCAGGGAGCTGTTTTTT. The V gene is TRBV20-1, the J gene TRBJ2-2; unclear D gene. The V and J ends lost 1 base and 9 bases respectively, with 9 bases between them. Germline V gene data show CDR1 as DFQATT and CDR2 as SNEGSKA (reference sequence). There are 12 residues in the CDR3.